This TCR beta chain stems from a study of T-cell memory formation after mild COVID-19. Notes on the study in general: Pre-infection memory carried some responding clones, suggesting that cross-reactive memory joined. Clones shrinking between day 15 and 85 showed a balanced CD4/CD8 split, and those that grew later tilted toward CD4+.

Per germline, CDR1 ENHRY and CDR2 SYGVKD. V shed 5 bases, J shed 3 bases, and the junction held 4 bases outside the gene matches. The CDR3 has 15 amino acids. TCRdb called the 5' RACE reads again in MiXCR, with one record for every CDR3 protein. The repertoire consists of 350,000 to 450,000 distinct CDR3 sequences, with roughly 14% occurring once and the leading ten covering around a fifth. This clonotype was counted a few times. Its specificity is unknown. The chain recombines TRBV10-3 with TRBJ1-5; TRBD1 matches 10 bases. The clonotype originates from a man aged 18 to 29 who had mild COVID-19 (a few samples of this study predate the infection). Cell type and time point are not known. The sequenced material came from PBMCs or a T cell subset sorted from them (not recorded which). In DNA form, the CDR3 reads TGTGCCATCAGTTCGGGACAGGGGAACAATCAGCCCCAGCATTTT. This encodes CAISSGQGNNQPQHF.